Described below is a single TCR beta chain sequence and its context. This sample was included in a study of blood T cell repertoires in COVID-19. Study context: In each case, the material was cDNA or gDNA derived from T cells, B-cell-depleted T cells, or PBMCs.

Trimming took 6 bases from V and 1 from J, leaving 15 bases between them. CDR1 and CDR2 (germline): SNHLY, FYNNEI. There are 15 residues in the CDR3. Only in-frame clones appear in the TCRdb table, and some are missing; sequencing was by immunoSEQ multiplex PCR. The data hold some 530,000 clones, with 80% to 90% observed a single time. Participant reports of clinical history set cohort assignment. Two negative PCRs, clearance, or symptom resolution were required of recovered Cohort 3 donors. The chain joins TRBV2 to TRBJ1-1, with unresolved D. This receptor was identified in a woman aged 55 to 70 who had recovered from COVID-19. The specimen was PBMCs or T cells enriched from blood (not recorded which). The CDR3, as DNA: TGTGCCAGCAGCCCTTTTCGAACAGCGAACACTGAAGCTTTCTTT. Translating it yields CASSPFRTANTEAFF.